This T cell receptor (beta chain) derives from a study of shared clonotypes between healthy human individuals. Broader study findings: About 5% of naive CD4 clonotypes were shared across several donors.

As to this clone: Its antigen is unidentified.

This table comes from immunoSEQ multiplex PCR, and its TCRdb copy is limited to in-frame clones, with some not included. The repertoire includes millions of clones, 85% to 95% of them detected once, and more than 0.12% sits in the top ten. This CDR3 comprises 14 residues. Trimming shortened V by 0 bases and J by 1 base, and 7 bases separated the two germline ends. The V gene's germline CDR1 is SGHTA and CDR2 FQGNSA. Sequenced input: naive CD4+ T cells sorted from blood. As to subset: CD45RA+ positively selected. The gene calls are TRBV7-2 and TRBJ2-7; no clear D. The sequence was collected from a man younger than 30 in good health. Here the CDR3 reads CASSLARISYEQYF. The CDR3 DNA follows: TGTGCCAGCAGCTTAGCGCGGATATCCTACGAGCAGTACTTC. Full variable domain (outside the CDR3, taken from reference TRBV7-2 and TRBJ2-7): GAGVSQSPSNKVTEKGKDVELRCDPISGHTALYWYRQSLGQGLEFLIYFQGNSAPDKSGLPSDRFSAERTGGSVSTLTIQRTQQEDSAVYLCASSLARISYEQYFGPGTRLTVT.